One TCR beta chain is described in this entry. What it binds is not known. These data are taken from a study of cytomegalovirus exposure and HLA in healthy donors. The CDR3 covers 17 residues. Germline V gives CDR1 SGHTA, CDR2 FQGNSA. The PCR contained 60 Vbeta and 13 Jbeta primers. Repertoires were generated with immunoSEQ multiplex PCR, while TCRdb's copy carries only in-frame clones and drops some. The sample has around 190,000 clones, over 60% seen once; the top ten hold approximately 4.6%. Study findings and constraints: The authors reported that TCR beta sequences could predict HLA-A and HLA-B alleles. These predictions were accurate for most subjects in the first cohort. Researchers reported in a later analysis that a missense DCLRE1C variant was tied to TCR beta V- and J-gene trimming. CMV serostatus was the only recorded immune exposure for donors. Within an earlier analysis, most TCR beta V segments proved productive either about 90% or about 30% of the time.

This sequence originates from a man under 40 in good health and CMV-seropositive. The chain employs TRBV7-2 and TRBJ2-5, with 12 bases aligning to TRBD2. The J call may be mistaken, given a closer DNA end match to TRBJ2-7. Sequenced input: PBMCs. This CDR3 reads CASSFTSGGTYAYEQYF. The DNA of the CDR3 is TGTGCCAGCAGCTTTACTAGCGGGGGGACTTACGCCTACGAGCAGTACTTC.